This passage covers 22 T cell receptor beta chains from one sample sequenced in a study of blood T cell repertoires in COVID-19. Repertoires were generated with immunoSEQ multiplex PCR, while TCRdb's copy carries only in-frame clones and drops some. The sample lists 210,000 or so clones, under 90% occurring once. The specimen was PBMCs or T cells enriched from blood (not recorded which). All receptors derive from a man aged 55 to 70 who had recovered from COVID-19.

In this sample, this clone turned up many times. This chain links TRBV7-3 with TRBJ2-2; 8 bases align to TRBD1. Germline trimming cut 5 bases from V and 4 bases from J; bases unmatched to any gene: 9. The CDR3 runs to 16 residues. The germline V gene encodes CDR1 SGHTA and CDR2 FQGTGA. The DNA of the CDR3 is TGTGCCAGCAGCCCGAAAGGACAGGGAGGCACCGGGGAGCTGTTTTTT. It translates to CASSPKGQGGTGELFF.

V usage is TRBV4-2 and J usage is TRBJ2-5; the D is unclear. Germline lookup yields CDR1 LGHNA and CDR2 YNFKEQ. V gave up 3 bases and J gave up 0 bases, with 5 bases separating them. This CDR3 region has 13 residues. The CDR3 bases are TGTGCCAGCAGCCAGCAGTACCAAGAGACCCAGTACTTC. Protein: CASSQQYQETQYF.

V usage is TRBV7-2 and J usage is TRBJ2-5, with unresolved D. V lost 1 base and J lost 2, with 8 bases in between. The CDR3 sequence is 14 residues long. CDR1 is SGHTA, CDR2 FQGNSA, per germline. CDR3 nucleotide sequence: TGTGCCAGCAGCTTAGGTTTCGGTCAAGAGACCCAGTACTTC. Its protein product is CASSLGFGQETQYF.

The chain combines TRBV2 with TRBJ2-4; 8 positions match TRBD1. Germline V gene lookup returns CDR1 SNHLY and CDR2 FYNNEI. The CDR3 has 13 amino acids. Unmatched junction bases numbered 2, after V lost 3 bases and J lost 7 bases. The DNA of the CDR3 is TGTGCCAGCAGTGAGGACAGGGCCAACATTCAGTACTTC. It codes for CASSEDRANIQYF.

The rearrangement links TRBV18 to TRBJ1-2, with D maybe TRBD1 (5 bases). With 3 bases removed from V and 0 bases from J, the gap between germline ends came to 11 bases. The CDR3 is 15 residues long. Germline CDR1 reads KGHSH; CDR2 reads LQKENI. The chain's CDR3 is CASSPSGGTNYGYTF. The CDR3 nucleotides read TGTGCCAGCTCACCGTCGGGGGGTACTAACTATGGCTACACCTTC. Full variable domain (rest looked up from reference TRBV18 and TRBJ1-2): NAGVMQNPRHLVRRRGQEARLRCSPMKGHSHVYWYRQLPEEGLKFMVYLQKENIIDESGMPKERFSAEFPKEGPSILRIQQVVRGDSAAYFCASSPSGGTNYGYTFGSGTRLTVV.

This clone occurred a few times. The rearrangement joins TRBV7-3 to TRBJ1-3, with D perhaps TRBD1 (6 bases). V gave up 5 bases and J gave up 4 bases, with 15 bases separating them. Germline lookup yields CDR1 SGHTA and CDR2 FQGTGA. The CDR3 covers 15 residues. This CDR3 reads CASSAQQGTGNTIYF. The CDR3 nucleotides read TGTGCCAGCAGCGCCCAACAGGGAACGGGAAACACCATATATTTT.

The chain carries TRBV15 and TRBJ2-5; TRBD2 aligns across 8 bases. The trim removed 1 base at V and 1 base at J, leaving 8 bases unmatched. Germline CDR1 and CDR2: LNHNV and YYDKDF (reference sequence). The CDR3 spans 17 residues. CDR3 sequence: CATSRVGSGEIQETQYF. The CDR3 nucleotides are TGTGCCACCAGCAGAGTTGGTAGCGGGGAAATCCAAGAGACCCAGTACTTC.

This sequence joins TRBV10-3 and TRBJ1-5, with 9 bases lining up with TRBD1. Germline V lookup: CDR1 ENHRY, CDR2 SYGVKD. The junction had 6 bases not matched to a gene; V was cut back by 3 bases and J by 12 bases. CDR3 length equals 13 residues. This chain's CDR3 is CAISDPGQGRQHF. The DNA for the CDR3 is TGTGCCATCAGTGACCCGGGACAGGGTCGCCAGCATTTT.

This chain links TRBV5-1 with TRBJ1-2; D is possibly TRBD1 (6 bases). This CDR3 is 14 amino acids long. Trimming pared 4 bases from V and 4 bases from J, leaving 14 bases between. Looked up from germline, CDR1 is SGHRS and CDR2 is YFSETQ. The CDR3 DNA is TGCGCCAGCAGCCAACTCGGACAGTCCTATGGCTACACCTTC. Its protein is CASSQLGQSYGYTF.

DNA for the CDR3: TGTGCCAGCAGCTTGGCGGCAGGGGCGGATCAGCCCCAGCATTTT. It is translated as CASSLAAGADQPQHF. The chain combines TRBV5-6 with TRBJ1-5, with a weak D call TRBD1 (6 bases). Trimming pared 0 bases from V and 5 bases from J, leaving 12 bases between. The length of the CDR3 is 15 residues. Germline-derived CDR1 and CDR2 are SGHDT and YYEEEE.

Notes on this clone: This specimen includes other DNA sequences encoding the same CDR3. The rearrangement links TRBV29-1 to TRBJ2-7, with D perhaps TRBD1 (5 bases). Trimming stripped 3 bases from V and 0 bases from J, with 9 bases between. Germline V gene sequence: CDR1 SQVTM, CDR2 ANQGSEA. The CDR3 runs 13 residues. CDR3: CSVEPDNSYEQYF. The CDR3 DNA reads TGCAGCGTTGAGCCGGACAACTCCTACGAGCAGTACTTC.

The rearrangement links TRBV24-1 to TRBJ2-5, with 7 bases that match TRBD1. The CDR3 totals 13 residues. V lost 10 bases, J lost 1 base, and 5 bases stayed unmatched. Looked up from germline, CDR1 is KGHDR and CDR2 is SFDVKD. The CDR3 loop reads CATGDSVQETQYF. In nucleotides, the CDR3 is TGTGCCACTGGGGACAGCGTCCAAGAGACCCAGTACTTC.

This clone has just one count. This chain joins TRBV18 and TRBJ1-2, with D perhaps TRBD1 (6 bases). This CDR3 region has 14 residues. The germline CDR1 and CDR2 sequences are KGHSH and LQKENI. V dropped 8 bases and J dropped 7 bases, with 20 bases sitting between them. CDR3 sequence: CASTQLVTGFGYTF. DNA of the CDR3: TGTGCCAGCACCCAACTAGTCACAGGGTTTGGCTACACCTTC.

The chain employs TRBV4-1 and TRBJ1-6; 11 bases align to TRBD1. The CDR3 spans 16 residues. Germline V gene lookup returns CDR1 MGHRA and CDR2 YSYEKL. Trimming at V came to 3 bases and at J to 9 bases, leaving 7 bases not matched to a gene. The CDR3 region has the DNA TGCGCCAGCAGCCATGAACCGGGACAGGGGGGTTCACCCCTCCACTTT. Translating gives CASSHEPGQGGSPLHF.

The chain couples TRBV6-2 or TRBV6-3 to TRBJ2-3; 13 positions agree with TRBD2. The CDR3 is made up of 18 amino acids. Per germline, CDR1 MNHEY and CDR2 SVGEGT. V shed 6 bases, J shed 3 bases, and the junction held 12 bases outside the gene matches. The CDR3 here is CASSRPTSGGAWTDTQYF. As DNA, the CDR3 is TGTGCCAGCAGCCGCCCTACTAGCGGGGGGGCATGGACAGATACGCAGTATTTT.

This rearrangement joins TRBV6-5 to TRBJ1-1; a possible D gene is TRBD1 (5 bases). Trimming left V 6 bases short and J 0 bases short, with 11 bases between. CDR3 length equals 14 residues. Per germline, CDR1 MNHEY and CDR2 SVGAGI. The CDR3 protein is CASRRGDLNTEAFF. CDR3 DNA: TGTGCCAGCAGACGCGGGGACTTGAACACTGAAGCTTTCTTT.

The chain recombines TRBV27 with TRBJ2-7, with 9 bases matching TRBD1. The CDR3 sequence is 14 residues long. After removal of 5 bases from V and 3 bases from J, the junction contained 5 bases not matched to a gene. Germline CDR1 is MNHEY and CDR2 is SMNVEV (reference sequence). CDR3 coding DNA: TGTGCCAGCAGTCCGGGGACAGGGTTCTACGAGCAGTACTTC. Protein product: CASSPGTGFYEQYF.

The CDR3 region is CASSLARGPNEKLFF. The CDR3 nucleotides are TGTGCCAGCAGTCTCGCACGAGGTCCTAATGAAAAACTGTTTTTT. The chain employs TRBV3-1 (or the pseudogene TRBV3-2) and TRBJ1-4; D call uncertain. This CDR3 is 15 amino acids long. Germline V CDR1 and CDR2: LGHDT, YNNKEL (reference sequence). V lost 6 bases and J lost 3, with 14 bases in between.

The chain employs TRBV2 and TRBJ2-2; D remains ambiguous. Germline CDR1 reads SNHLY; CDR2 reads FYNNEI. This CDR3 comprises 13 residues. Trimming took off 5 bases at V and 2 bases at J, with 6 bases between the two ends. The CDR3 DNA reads TGTGCCAGCAGTCCTATTAACACCGGGGAGCTGTTTTTT. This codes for CASSPINTGELFF.

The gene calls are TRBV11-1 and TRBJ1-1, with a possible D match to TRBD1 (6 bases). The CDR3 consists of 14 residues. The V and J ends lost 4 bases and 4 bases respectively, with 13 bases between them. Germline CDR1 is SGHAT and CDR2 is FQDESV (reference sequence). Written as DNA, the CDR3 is TGTGCCAGCAGCTCGCGACAGGTAGGCACTGAAGCTTTCTTT. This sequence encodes CASSSRQVGTEAFF.

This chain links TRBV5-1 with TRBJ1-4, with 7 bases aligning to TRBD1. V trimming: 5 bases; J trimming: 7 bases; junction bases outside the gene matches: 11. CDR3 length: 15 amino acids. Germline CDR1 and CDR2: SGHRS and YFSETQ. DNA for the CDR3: TGCGCCAGCAGGCCTACAACAGGGGATGGTGAAAAACTGTTTTTT. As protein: CASRPTTGDGEKLFF. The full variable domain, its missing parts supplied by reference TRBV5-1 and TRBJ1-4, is KAGVTQTPRYLIKTRGQQVTLSCSPISGHRSVSWYQQTPGQGLQFLFEYFSETQRNKGNFPGRFSGRQFSNSRSEMNVSTLELGDSALYLCASRPTTGDGEKLFFGSGTQLSVL.

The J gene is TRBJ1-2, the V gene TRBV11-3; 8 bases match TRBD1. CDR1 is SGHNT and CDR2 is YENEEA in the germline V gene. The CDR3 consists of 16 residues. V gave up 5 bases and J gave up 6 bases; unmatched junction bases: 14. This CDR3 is CASSRGQGSGFDGYTF. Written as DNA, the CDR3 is TGTGCCAGCAGCCGCGGACAGGGTTCGGGGTTTGATGGCTACACCTTC.